Following are 8 T cell receptor beta chains from one sample sequenced in a study of cytomegalovirus exposure and HLA in healthy donors. Both 60 Vbeta primers and 13 Jbeta primers went into the PCR. The method was immunoSEQ multiplex PCR; TCRdb's version includes in-frame clones alone and lacks a portion of them. The data show 120,000 to 150,000 clones, with 73% seen just once and approximately 15% held by the top ten. What was sequenced was PBMCs. These receptors originate from a human donor in good health.

The chain carries TRBV7-9 and TRBJ2-2; 8 positions match TRBD2. The trim removed 1 base at V and 5 bases at J, leaving 3 bases unmatched. Germline loops: CDR1 SEHNR, CDR2 FQNEAQ (reference sequence). This CDR3 contains 15 residues. The CDR3 here is CASSLDGRDTGELFF. CDR3 DNA: TGTGCCAGCAGCTTAGACGGGAGGGATACCGGGGAGCTGTTTTTT. Complete variable domain (other parts from reference TRBV7-9 and TRBJ2-2): DTGVSQNPRHKITKRGQNVTFRCDPISEHNRLYWYRQTLGQGPEFLTYFQNEAQLEKSRLLSDRFSAERPKGSFSTLEIQRTEQGDSAMYLCASSLDGRDTGELFFGEGSRLTVL.

The count of this clone is one. The chain carries TRBV9 and TRBJ2-1, with 7 bases matching TRBD1. The germline V gene encodes CDR1 SGDLS and CDR2 YYNGEE. J lost 4 bases, V lost 4 bases, and 8 bases had no gene match. The CDR3 runs 15 residues. CDR3 sequence: CASSQRQGTYNEQFF. In DNA, the CDR3 is TGTGCCAGCAGCCAGCGACAGGGAACTTACAATGAGCAGTTCTTC.

V gene TRBV2 combines with J gene TRBJ2-7; 8 bases agree with TRBD1. The CDR3 runs to 14 residues. The germline gives CDR1 SNHLY, CDR2 FYNNEI. Germline trimming cut 10 bases from V and 4 bases from J; bases unmatched to any gene: 12. The CDR3 is CANSRRTGFYEQYF. Here the CDR3 DNA reads TGTGCCAACTCCCGGCGGACAGGGTTTTACGAGCAGTACTTC.

This clone was observed a few times. The rearrangement joins TRBV4-1 to TRBJ1-2; D is unclear. The CDR3 is 15 residues long. Trimming removed 1 base at V and 4 bases at J, with 13 bases between. CDR1 is MGHRA, CDR2 YSYEKL, per germline. CDR3 in amino acids: CASSQVRYSPYGYTF. CDR3 sequence (DNA): TGCGCCAGCAGCCAAGTTCGATACAGTCCCTATGGCTACACCTTC.

The chain links TRBV6-5 to TRBJ1-1, with D tentatively TRBD1 (5 bases). CDR3 length: 13 amino acids. Trimming left V 2 bases short and J 4 bases short, with 8 bases between. The germline V gene has CDR1 MNHEY and CDR2 SVGAGI. CDR3 protein: CASSYGAATEAFF. The CDR3 coding sequence is TGTGCCAGCAGTTACGGGGCGGCCACTGAAGCTTTCTTT.

This chain links TRBV5-4 with TRBJ1-2, with 9 positions matching TRBD1. Germline assignment: CDR1 SGHNT and CDR2 YYREEE (reference sequence). V shed 7 bases and J 8 bases; nucleotides not matched to a gene: 6. The CDR3 is 12 residues long. The CDR3 coding sequence is TGTGCCAGCGAGGACAGGGGTAAAGGCTACACCTTC. It translates to CASEDRGKGYTF.

The chain couples TRBV27 to TRBJ2-7, with 7 positions matching TRBD1. V was pared by 5 bases and J by 5 bases, with 6 bases of the junction left unmatched. The CDR3 runs 13 residues. Germline V CDR1 and CDR2: MNHEY, SMNVEV (reference sequence). This CDR3 reads CASSRGRRDEQYF. CDR3 coding DNA: TGTGCCAGCAGTAGGGGGCGCAGAGACGAGCAGTACTTC.

V usage is TRBV9 and J usage is TRBJ1-3, with D possibly matching TRBD1 (6 bases). This CDR3 contains 16 residues. Deletions cut 3 bases from V and 0 bases from J, with 13 bases between. Germline V CDR1 and CDR2: SGDLS, YYNGEE. CDR3 sequence reads: CASSERTAGSGNTIYF. DNA of the CDR3: TGTGCCAGCAGCGAACGGACAGCCGGCTCTGGAAACACCATATATTTT. Looking up the rest from reference TRBV9 and TRBJ1-3 gives the full variable domain: DSGVTQTPKHLITATGQRVTLRCSPRSGDLSVYWYQQSLDQGLQFLIQYYNGEERAKGNILERFSAQQFPDLHSELNLSSLELGDSALYFCASSERTAGSGNTIYFGEGSWLTVV.